The present TCR beta chain was sequenced within a study of human T cells and chemical hapten exposure (dated by TCRdb to the early 2020s). General notes on the study: Libraries were pooled for sequencing, and variation in per-sample TCR yields was attributed mainly to small differences in library volumes within the pool. The study tracked peripheral blood TCR repertoire changes in vivo during primary and secondary sensitization to the hapten diphenylcyclopropenone (DPC) in alopecia patients. Each blood RNA sample was used to sequence both TCR alpha and TCR beta chains.

Reading the label with the study, this specimen's time point is: healthy volunteer bleed at 2 weeks. Total RNA was extracted from unfractionated whole blood that had been collected in Tempus Blood RNA tubes. Five healthy volunteers served as TCR sequencing controls and were bled at day 0, 2 weeks and 6 weeks. The CDR3 numbers 15 residues from cysteine through phenylalanine. Only the CDR3 DNA stays, 45 bases, in frame from base 1. Relative to germline, V is 5 bases shorter and J is 3 bases shorter, with 15 bases between their ends. CDR1 SEHNR and CDR2 FQNEAQ were looked up in the germline V gene (reference sequence). Overall study results and their limits: DPC sensitization did not change how many TCRs were above 1 in 1000 frequency, and no evidence was found of alterations in global repertoire structure. Repeated subsampling changed both the strength of the expansion versus patch-test correlation and the threshold at which that correlation became significant.

A word on this clonotype: It lacks a known antigen. Base qualities are missing; no much larger clone stands one base away.

Library preparation used RACE. Reads for this sample came from a NextSeq 500. Library preparation attached unique molecular identifiers to individual cDNA molecules for quantitative, reproducible TCR counting. The source study handled its data this way. The median number of TCRs per sample was 90,000 to 100,000, ranging from 23,224 to 690,600. V, J and CDR3 annotation of the TCR reads was performed with the Decombinator software suite. For the PS versus PT1 abundance plots, all samples were subsampled to the same number of TCRs (28,000). TCRs were defined as expanded if absent before sensitization and observed at least eight times at the 2-week time point. TCRdb trimmed public reads at Q25 via fastp, called clones via MiXCR and kept in-frame beta chains. Identical CDR3 proteins give one entry, which carries the most common genes and DNA. The V and J calls reflect TCRdb's pipeline rather than the authors' work. Recorded for this sample are 75,000 to 100,000 distinct CDR3 sequences; about 10% of them occurred a single time. 2.9% of the sample is in the top ten clones.

This clonotype originated in a female donor in good health. Some clones in this sample may be carry-over from other donors' samples. Sequencing used whole blood. The chain is encoded by TRBV7-9 joined to TRBJ2-3; the D gene is possibly TRBD2, with 5 bases matching. The CDR3 in this case is CASSPPLVATDTQYF. In nucleotides, the sequence is TGTGCCAGCAGCCCCCCCTTGGTAGCGACAGATACGCAGTATTTT.